These T cell receptor beta chains were read from a single sample in a study of T cell responses to AZD1222 COVID-19 vaccine. Clones were sequenced by immunoSEQ multiplex PCR, and TCRdb holds only the in-frame ones, with some missing. The sample consists of hundreds of thousands of clones, about 92% of them appearing once. This sample comprised peripheral blood, obtained on day 0 of MenACWY control vaccination. The source is an adult in good health. Both conserved end residues are trimmed from each CDR3. The order of the fields is V gene, J gene, D gene, CDR3 protein. The D gene is left open where the match is weak.

TRBV30	TRBJ1-5	TRBD1	AWSLQGGNQPQH
TRBV30	TRBJ2-2	NA	AWSVSLWNGELF
TRBV19	TRBJ1-3	NA	ASSPQSLSGNTIY
TRBV2	TRBJ2-1	NA	ASSDEGNEQF
TRBV3-1/TRBV3-2	TRBJ2-7	TRBD2	ASSPEGLASYEQY
TRBV3-1/TRBV3-2	TRBJ2-2	NA	ASSRAGGELF
TRBV6-5	TRBJ2-2	NA	ASQTSGTGELF
TRBV9	TRBJ1-2	NA	ASSVEGQAALYGYT
TRBV6-6	TRBJ2-1	NA	ASSYGEDEQF
TRBV7-8	TRBJ1-5	NA	ASSWQGMGQPQH
TRBV3-1/TRBV3-2	TRBJ1-2	NA	ASSQVTAYGYT
TRBV19	TRBJ2-2	NA	ASSRANTGELF
TRBV18	TRBJ2-1	TRBD1	ASSLRQGRNEQF
TRBV19	TRBJ1-5	NA	ASRGATANQPQH
TRBV19	TRBJ2-7	NA	ASSITVSYEQY
TRBV19	TRBJ2-3	TRBD2	ASSHNPSGGSTDTQY
TRBV12-3/TRBV12-4	TRBJ1-5	NA	ASSFGSHQPQH
TRBV29-1	TRBJ2-3	NA	SVEAGTDTQY
TRBV6-5	TRBJ1-1	NA	ASSYELDTEAF
TRBV11-1	TRBJ2-7	NA	ASSLGYRYEQY
TRBV5-1	TRBJ2-2	NA	ASSLSSGTSPGELF
TRBV28	TRBJ1-4	NA	ATSFRTANEKLF
TRBV6-5	TRBJ1-1	NA	ASKSPLDNTEAF
TRBV11-2	TRBJ1-5	NA	ASSLDRNGNQPQH
TRBV6-6	TRBJ1-6	NA	ASVPFLGSPLH
TRBV16	TRBJ2-2	NA	ASSQSSRGNTGELF
TRBV4-2	TRBJ1-6	NA	ASSQEAGNSPLH
TRBV12-3/TRBV12-4	TRBJ1-4	NA	ASSSLAVEKLF
TRBV5-6	TRBJ2-3	TRBD2	ASSFPLGGGNTDTQY
TRBV7-9	TRBJ1-6	NA	ASSPIGNNSPLH
TRBV5-4	TRBJ1-6	NA	ASSTPEDNSPLH
TRBV4-1	TRBJ1-3	TRBD1	ASSYRQGKNGNTIY
TRBV29-1	TRBJ1-1	NA	SVGRGNTEAF
TRBV7-8	TRBJ1-3	NA	ASRQGYGGRSGNTIY
TRBV5-6	TRBJ1-2	NA	ASSSLVSGGLLYT
TRBV6-1	TRBJ1-5	NA	ASSEDWGQPQH
TRBV2	TRBJ1-5	NA	ASRDSNQPQH
TRBV19	TRBJ2-1	NA	ASSIDGTFSYNEQF